The 15 T cell receptor beta chains reported below all come from one sample, sequenced in a study of OX40 agonist ivuxolimab in advanced cancers. Libraries were prepared through the immunoSEQ multiplex PCR assay. Held by TCRdb, this immuneACCESS table contains in-frame sequences only and omits some clones. Under half of the omission traces to an unresolved V gene where checked; the cause of the rest is unknown. This sample has 65,000 to 75,000 clones in its table, and over 75% of those were observed once. 5% to 6.5% of the sample comes from the top ten. Here the sequenced sample was CD4+ or CD8+ T cells sorted from blood, taken in a trial of the OX40 agonist ivuxolimab. These receptors were obtained from an adult with an advanced solid tumor such as melanoma, head and neck, liver or kidney cancer.

This clone was observed once. The rearrangement links TRBV30 to TRBJ1-5, with a possible D match to TRBD1 (6 bases). The CDR3 length is 15 residues. The V and J ends lost 1 base and 7 bases respectively, with 17 bases between them. Germline CDR1 reads GTSNPN; CDR2 reads SVGIG (reference sequence). Here the CDR3 reads CAWSERRGLGQPQHF. In nucleotides, the CDR3 is TGTGCCTGGAGTGAACGCAGGGGTCTTGGGCAGCCCCAGCATTTT. Based on the CDR3 plus reference TRBV30 and TRBJ1-5, the full variable domain is SQTIHQWPATLVQPVGSPLSLECTVEGTSNPNLYWYRQAAGRGLQLLFYSVGIGQISSEVPQNLSASRPQDRQFILSSKKLLLSDSGFYLCAWSERRGLGQPQHFGDGTRLSIL.

The V and J genes are TRBV19 and TRBJ2-4; 7 bases agree with TRBD1. Losses at the gene ends were 3 bases for V and 1 base for J; bases not matched to a gene: 12. This CDR3 region has 18 residues. Germline loops: CDR1 LNHDA, CDR2 SQIVND (reference sequence). The CDR3 here is CASSMALQGLPAKNIQYF. The CDR3 DNA reads TGTGCCAGTAGTATGGCTCTACAGGGGCTTCCGGCCAAAAACATTCAGTACTTC.

The chain recombines TRBV5-4 with TRBJ1-6; 7 nucleotides align to TRBD1. The CDR3 spans 15 residues. Germline V gives CDR1 SGHNT, CDR2 YYREEE (reference sequence). The V segment lost 2 bases and the J segment 4 bases; nucleotides outside the gene matches: 3. As DNA, the CDR3 is TGTGCCAGCAGCTTAGGGGGCCAATATAATTCACCCCTCCACTTT. Residues: CASSLGGQYNSPLHF. The entire variable domain, with the rest obtained from reference TRBV5-4 and TRBJ1-6, is as follows: ETGVTQSPTHLIKTRGQQVTLRCSSQSGHNTVSWYQQALGQGPQFIFQYYREEENGRGNFPPRFSGLQFPNYSSELNVNALELDDSALYLCASSLGGQYNSPLHFGNGTRLTVT.

On this clone: At one of its ends the junction is not consistent with the germline gene, which may arise from a read error. V is TRBV7-2 and J is TRBJ1-2, with 9 bases that match TRBD1. Germline V gene lookup returns CDR1 SGHTA and CDR2 FQGNSA. This CDR3 comprises 14 residues. As DNA, the CDR3 is TGTGCCAGCAGCTTAGCCGGGGACAGGGCCTTCCCCTCCTTC. Amino acid sequence: CASSLAGDRAFPSF.

The chain carries TRBV10-3 and TRBJ2-3; 12 positions agree with TRBD2. Germline trimming cut 6 bases from V and 2 bases from J; bases unmatched to any gene: 3. CDR3 length: 15 residues. Germline lookup yields CDR1 ENHRY and CDR2 SYGVKD. CDR3 region: CAISGLAGFTDTQYF. In nucleotides, the CDR3 is TGTGCCATCAGCGGACTAGCGGGGTTCACAGATACGCAGTATTTT.

The genes are TRBV4-2 and TRBJ1-1; possibly TRBD1 for D (5 bases). Deletions cut 5 bases from V and 1 base from J, with 14 bases between. This CDR3 spans 15 amino acids. Germline CDR1 LGHNA, CDR2 YNFKEQ. CDR3 region: CASSRSGTENTEAFF. In DNA form, the CDR3 reads TGTGCCAGCAGCAGATCCGGGACCGAGAACACTGAAGCTTTCTTT.

This clone was detected once. The J gene is TRBJ2-3, the V gene TRBV18, with 11 positions matching TRBD2. Germline lookup yields CDR1 KGHSH and CDR2 LQKENI. V gave up 5 bases and J gave up 2 bases; unmatched junction bases: 6. This CDR3 region has 16 residues. The CDR3 sequence: CASSELAGVLTDTQYF. The CDR3 nucleotides read TGTGCCAGCTCAGAACTAGCGGGAGTGCTCACAGATACGCAGTATTTT.

The J gene is TRBJ2-2, the V gene TRBV7-2; TRBD2 is a possible D gene (5 bases). CDR1 is SGHTA and CDR2 is FQGNSA in the germline V gene. Trimming removed 9 bases at V and 2 bases at J, with 10 bases between. The length of the CDR3 is 13 residues. CDR3 DNA: TGTGCCAGTTCCTCGGGAAACACCGGGGAGCTGTTTTTT. Its translation: CASSSGNTGELFF. The full variable domain, completed using reference TRBV7-2 and TRBJ2-2, is GAGVSQSPSNKVTEKGKDVELRCDPISGHTALYWYRQSLGQGLEFLIYFQGNSAPDKSGLPSDRFSAERTGGSVSTLTIQRTQQEDSAVYLCASSSGNTGELFFGEGSRLTVL.

This chain uses TRBV30 with TRBJ1-2, with D unresolved. The germline V gene encodes CDR1 GTSNPN and CDR2 SVGIG (reference sequence). CDR3 length: 10 amino acids. In DNA, the CDR3 is TGTGCGACGGAGCGCTATGGCTACACCTTC. Translating it yields CATERYGYTF.

The V and J genes are TRBV10-3 and TRBJ2-2, with D possibly matching TRBD1 (5 bases). The CDR3 runs 14 residues. Trimming took off 3 bases at V and 4 bases at J, with 9 bases between the two ends. Germline CDR1 and CDR2: ENHRY and SYGVKD. As DNA, the CDR3 is TGTGCCATCAGTGAAAGGGGCGGCACCGGGGAGCTGTTTTTT. Translated: CAISERGGTGELFF.

This clone came up once. The V and J genes are TRBV18 and TRBJ2-5, with D hard to call. Germline-derived CDR1 and CDR2 are KGHSH and LQKENI. V shed 0 bases and J shed 7 bases, with 9 bases lying between them. The CDR3 covers 13 residues. Written as DNA, the CDR3 is TGTGCCAGCTCACCACCGGAGCGAGGGACCCAGTACTTC. Residues: CASSPPERGTQYF. Filled out from reference TRBV18 and TRBJ2-5, the complete variable domain reads NAGVMQNPRHLVRRRGQEARLRCSPMKGHSHVYWYRQLPEEGLKFMVYLQKENIIDESGMPKERFSAEFPKEGPSILRIQQVVRGDSAAYFCASSPPERGTQYFGPGTRLLVL.

This clone was counted only a few times. This chain uses TRBV29-1 with TRBJ2-3, with 7 nucleotides matching TRBD2. Germline V lookup: CDR1 SQVTM, CDR2 ANQGSEA. CDR3 length equals 12 residues. Trimming cost V 8 bases and J 3 bases; bases outside gene matches: 5. The CDR3 protein is CSTTAGTDTQYF. For the CDR3, the DNA is TGCAGCACCACAGCGGGAACAGATACGCAGTATTTT.

V usage is TRBV30 and J usage is TRBJ1-1; 7 bases are a match to TRBD1. The CDR3 contains 13 residues. The germline V gene encodes CDR1 GTSNPN and CDR2 SVGIG (reference sequence). Trimming cost V 7 bases and J 3 bases; bases outside gene matches: 8. CDR3 nucleotide sequence: TGTGCCTTCTCACAGGGGATCGACACTGAAGCTTTCTTT. This translates into CAFSQGIDTEAFF.

The chain recombines TRBV7-9 with TRBJ1-2; no definite D call. V lost 2 bases and J lost 0, with 19 bases in between. CDR3 length: 18 amino acids. The germline gives CDR1 SEHNR, CDR2 FQNEAQ (reference sequence). DNA of the CDR3: TGTGCCAGCAGCTTATTTCGAGGAGTTTTGACGACTAACTATGGCTACACCTTC. Its protein is CASSLFRGVLTTNYGYTF.

This chain links TRBV2 with TRBJ2-1; 11 nucleotides align to TRBD2. This CDR3 spans 17 amino acids. Looked up from germline, CDR1 is SNHLY and CDR2 is FYNNEI. V shed 0 bases and J 5 bases; nucleotides not matched to a gene: 6. The CDR3 sequence: CASSEASGTSGDNEQFF. As DNA, the CDR3 is TGTGCCAGCAGTGAAGCCTCCGGGACTAGCGGAGACAATGAGCAGTTCTTC.